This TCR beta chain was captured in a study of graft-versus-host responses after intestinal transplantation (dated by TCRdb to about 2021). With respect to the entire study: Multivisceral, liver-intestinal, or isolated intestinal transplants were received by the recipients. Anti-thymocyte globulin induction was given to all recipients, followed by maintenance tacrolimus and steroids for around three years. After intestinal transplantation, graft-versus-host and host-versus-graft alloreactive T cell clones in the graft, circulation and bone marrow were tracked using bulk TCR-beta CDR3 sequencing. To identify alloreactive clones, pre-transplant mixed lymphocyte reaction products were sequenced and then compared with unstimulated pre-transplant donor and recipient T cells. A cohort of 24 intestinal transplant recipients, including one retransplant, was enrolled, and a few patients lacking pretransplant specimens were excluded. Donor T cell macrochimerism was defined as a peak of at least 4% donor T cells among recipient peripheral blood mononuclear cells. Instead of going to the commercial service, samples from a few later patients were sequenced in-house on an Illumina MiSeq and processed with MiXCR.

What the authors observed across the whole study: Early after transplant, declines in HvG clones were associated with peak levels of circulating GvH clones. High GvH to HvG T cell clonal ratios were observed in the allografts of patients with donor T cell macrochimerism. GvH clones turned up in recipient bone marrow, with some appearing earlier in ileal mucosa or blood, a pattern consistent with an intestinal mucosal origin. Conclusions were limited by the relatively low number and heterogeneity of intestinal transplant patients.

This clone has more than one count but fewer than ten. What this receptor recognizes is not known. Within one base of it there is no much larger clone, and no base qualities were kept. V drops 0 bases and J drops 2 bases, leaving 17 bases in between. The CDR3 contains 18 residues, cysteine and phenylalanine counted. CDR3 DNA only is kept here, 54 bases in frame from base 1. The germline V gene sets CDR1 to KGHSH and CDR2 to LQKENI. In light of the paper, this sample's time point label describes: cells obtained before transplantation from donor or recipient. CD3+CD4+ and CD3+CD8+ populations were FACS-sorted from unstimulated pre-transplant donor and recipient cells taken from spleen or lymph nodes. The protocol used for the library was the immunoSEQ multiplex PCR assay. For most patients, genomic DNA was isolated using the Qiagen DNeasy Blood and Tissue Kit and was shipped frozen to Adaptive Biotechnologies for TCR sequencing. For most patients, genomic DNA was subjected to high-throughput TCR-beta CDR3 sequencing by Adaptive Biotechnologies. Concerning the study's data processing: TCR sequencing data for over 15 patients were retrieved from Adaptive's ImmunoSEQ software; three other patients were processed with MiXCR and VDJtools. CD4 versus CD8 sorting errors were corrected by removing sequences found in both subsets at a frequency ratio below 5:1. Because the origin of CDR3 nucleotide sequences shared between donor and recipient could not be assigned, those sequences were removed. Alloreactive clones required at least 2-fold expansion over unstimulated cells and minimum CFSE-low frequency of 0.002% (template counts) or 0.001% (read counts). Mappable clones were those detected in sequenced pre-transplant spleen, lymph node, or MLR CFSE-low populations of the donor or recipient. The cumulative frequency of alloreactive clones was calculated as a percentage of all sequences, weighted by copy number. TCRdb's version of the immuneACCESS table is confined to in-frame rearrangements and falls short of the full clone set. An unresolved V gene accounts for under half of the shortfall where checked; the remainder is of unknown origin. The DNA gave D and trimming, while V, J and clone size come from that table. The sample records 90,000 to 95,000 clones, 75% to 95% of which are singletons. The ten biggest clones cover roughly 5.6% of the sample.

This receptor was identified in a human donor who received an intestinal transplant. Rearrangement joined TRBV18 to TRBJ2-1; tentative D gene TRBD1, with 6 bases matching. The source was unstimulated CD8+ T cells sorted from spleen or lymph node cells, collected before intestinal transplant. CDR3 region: CASSPPVMNRATYNEQFF. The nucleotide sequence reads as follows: TGTGCCAGCTCACCACCCGTGATGAACAGGGCCACCTACAATGAGCAGTTCTTC.